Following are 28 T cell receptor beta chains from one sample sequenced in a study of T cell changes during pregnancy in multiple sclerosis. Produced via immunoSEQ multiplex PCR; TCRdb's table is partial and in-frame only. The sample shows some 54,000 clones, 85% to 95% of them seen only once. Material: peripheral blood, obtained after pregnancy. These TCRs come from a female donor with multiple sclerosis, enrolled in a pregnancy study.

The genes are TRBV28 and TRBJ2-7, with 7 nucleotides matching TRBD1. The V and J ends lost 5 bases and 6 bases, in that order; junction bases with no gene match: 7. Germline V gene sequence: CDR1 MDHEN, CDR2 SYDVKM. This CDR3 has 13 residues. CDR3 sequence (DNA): TGTGCCAGCAGTCACCTCCAGGGGGTCGAGCAGTACTTC. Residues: CASSHLQGVEQYF.

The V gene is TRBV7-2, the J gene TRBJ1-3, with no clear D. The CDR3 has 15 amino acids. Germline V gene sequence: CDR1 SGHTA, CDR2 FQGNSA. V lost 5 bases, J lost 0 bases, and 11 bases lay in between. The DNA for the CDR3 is TGTGCCAGCAGCCGACTCACGAGCTCTGGAAACACCATATATTTT. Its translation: CASSRLTSSGNTIYF.

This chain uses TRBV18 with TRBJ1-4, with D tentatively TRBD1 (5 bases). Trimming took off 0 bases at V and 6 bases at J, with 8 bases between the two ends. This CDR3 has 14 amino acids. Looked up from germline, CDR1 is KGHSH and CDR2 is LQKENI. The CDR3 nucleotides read TGTGCCAGCTCACCACCGGACAACCATGAAAAACTGTTTTTT. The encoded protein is CASSPPDNHEKLFF.

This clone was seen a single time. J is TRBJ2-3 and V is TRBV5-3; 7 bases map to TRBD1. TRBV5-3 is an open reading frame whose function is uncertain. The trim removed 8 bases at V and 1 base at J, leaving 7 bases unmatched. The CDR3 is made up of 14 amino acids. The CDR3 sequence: CASSITGGTDTQYF. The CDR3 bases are TGTGCCAGCAGTATCACAGGGGGCACAGATACGCAGTATTTT.

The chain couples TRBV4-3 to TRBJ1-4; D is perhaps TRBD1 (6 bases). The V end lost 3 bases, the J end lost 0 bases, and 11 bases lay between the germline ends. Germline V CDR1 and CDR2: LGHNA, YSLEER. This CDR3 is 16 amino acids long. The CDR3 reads CASSQQTGPTNEKLFF. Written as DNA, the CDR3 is TGCGCCAGCAGCCAGCAAACAGGGCCAACTAATGAAAAACTGTTTTTT.

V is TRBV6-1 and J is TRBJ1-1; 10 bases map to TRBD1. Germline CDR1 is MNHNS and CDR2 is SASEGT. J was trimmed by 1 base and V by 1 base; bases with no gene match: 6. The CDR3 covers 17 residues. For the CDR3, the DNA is TGTGCCAGCAGTGAAGAGGGACAGGGGAGACGGAACACTGAAGCTTTCTTT. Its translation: CASSEEGQGRRNTEAFF.

This chain's CDR3 is CSVVERESSTDTQYF. DNA of the CDR3: TGCAGCGTTGTTGAGCGGGAGTCTAGCACAGATACGCAGTATTTT. This chain links TRBV29-1 with TRBJ2-3; TRBD2 matches at 8 bases. The length of the CDR3 is 15 residues. The V gene's germline CDR1 is SQVTM and CDR2 ANQGSEA. J lost 0 bases, V lost 4 bases, and 6 bases had no gene match.

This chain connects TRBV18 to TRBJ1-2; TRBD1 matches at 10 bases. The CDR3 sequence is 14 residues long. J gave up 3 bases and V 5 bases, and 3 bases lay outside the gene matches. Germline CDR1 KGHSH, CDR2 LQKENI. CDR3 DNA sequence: TGTGCCAGCTCAAGGACAGGGGGAGACTATGGCTACACCTTC. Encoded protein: CASSRTGGDYGYTF.

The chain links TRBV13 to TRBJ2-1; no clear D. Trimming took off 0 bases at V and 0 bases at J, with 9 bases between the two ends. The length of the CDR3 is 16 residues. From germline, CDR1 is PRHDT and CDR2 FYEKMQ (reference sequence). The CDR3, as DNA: TGTGCCAGCAGCTTAGGCGCTAAGAGCTCCTACAATGAGCAGTTCTTC. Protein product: CASSLGAKSSYNEQFF.

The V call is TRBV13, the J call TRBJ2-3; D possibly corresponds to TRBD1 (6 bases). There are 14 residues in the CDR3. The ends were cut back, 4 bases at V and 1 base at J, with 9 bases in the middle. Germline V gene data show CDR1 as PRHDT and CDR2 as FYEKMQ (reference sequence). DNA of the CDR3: TGTGCCAGCAGCTCCCGGACAGGCACAGATACGCAGTATTTT. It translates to CASSSRTGTDTQYF.

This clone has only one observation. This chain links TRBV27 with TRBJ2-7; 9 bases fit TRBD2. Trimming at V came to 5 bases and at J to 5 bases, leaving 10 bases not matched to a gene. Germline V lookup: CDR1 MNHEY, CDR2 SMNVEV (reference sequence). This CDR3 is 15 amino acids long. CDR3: CASSPPASGADEQYF. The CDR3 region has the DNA TGTGCCAGCAGTCCCCCCGCTAGCGGGGCCGACGAGCAGTACTTC.

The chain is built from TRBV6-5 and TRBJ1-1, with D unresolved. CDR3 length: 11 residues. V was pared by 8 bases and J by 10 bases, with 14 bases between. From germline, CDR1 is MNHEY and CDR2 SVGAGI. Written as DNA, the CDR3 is TGTGCCAGCCTAGTCCCCCCGCTAGCTTTCTTT. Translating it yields CASLVPPLAFF.

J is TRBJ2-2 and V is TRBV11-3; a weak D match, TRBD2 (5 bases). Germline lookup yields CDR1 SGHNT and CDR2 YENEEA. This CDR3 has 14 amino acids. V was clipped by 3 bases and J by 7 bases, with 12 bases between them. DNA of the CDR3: TGTGCCAGCAGCTTTATGGCGGGTCACGGGGAGCTGTTTTTT. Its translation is CASSFMAGHGELFF.

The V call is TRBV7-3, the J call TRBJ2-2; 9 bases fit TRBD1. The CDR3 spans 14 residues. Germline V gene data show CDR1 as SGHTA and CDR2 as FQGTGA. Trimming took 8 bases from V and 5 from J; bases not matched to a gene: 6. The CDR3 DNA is TGTGCCAGCGGTAGACAGGGGGGAACCGGGGAGCTGTTTTTT. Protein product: CASGRQGGTGELFF.

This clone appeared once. CDR3 DNA sequence: TGTGCCAGCAGTCCAGGGGCGGGAAACACCATATATTTT. It yields the protein CASSPGAGNTIYF. The rearrangement joins TRBV25-1 to TRBJ1-3; D possibly corresponds to TRBD1 (6 bases). The V end lost 5 bases, the J end lost 4 bases, and 9 bases lay between the germline ends. CDR1 and CDR2 from the germline V gene are MGHDK and SYGVNS. The CDR3 has 13 amino acids.

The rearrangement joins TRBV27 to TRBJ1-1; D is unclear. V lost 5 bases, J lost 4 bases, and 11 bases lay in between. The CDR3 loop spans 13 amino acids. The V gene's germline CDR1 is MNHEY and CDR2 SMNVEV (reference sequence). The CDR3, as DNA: TGTGCCAGCAGTCCCCCCAGTGGCACTGAAGCTTTCTTT. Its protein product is CASSPPSGTEAFF.

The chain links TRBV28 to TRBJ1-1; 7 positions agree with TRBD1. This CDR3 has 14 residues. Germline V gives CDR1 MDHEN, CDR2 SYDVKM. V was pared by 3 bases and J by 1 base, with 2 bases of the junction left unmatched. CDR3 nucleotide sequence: TGTGCCAGCAGTTTCGACAGGGAGAACACTGAAGCTTTCTTT. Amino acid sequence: CASSFDRENTEAFF.

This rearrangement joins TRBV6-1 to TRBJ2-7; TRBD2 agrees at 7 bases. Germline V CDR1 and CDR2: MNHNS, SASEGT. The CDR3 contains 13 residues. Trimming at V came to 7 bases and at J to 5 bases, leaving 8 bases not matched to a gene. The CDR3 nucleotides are TGTGCCAGCACCACCGGGAGGTACAACGAGCAGTACTTC. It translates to CASTTGRYNEQYF.

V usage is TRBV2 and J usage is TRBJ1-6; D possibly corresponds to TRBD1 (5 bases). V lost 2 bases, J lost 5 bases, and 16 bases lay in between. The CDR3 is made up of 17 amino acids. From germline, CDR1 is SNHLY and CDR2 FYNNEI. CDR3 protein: CASSESGASGDNSPLHF. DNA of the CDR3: TGTGCCAGCAGTGAAAGTGGGGCCTCCGGAGATAATTCACCCCTCCACTTT.

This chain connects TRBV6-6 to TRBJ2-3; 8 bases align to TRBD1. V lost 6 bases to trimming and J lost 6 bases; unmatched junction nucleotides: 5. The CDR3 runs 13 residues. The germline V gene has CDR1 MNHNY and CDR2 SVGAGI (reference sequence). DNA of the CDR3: TGTGCCAGCAGCCTACAGGGGGATGATACGCAGTATTTT. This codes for CASSLQGDDTQYF.

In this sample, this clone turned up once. The CDR3 coding sequence is TGTGCCAGCAGCTTAAGGACAGGGGGAGGGTACACTGAAGCTTTCTTT. Protein: CASSLRTGGGYTEAFF. J is TRBJ1-1 and V is TRBV7-2; 10 nucleotides match TRBD1. V was clipped by 2 bases and J by 3 bases; unmatched bases: 6. The germline V gene has CDR1 SGHTA and CDR2 FQGNSA. The CDR3 is made up of 16 amino acids. The full variable domain, its missing parts supplied by reference TRBV7-2 and TRBJ1-1, is GAGVSQSPSNKVTEKGKDVELRCDPISGHTALYWYRQSLGQGLEFLIYFQGNSAPDKSGLPSDRFSAERTGGSVSTLTIQRTQQEDSAVYLCASSLRTGGGYTEAFFGQGTRLTVV.

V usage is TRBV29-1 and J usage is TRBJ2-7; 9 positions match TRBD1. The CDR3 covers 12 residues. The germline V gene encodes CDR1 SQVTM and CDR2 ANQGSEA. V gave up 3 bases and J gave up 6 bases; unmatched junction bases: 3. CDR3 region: CSVETGGGEQYF. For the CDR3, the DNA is TGCAGCGTTGAGACAGGGGGGGGCGAGCAGTACTTC.

The CDR3 here is CASSLAGGRTDTQYF. Written as DNA, the CDR3 is TGTGCCAGCAGCCTCGCGGGGGGGAGAACAGATACGCAGTATTTT. The J gene is TRBJ2-3, the V gene TRBV5-6; TRBD2 matches 9 bases. Per the germline V gene, CDR1 is SGHDT and CDR2 is YYEEEE. There are 15 residues in the CDR3. Trimming took 4 bases from V and 3 from J; bases not matched to a gene: 6. The full variable domain, in which reference TRBV5-6 and TRBJ2-3 provide the parts outside the CDR3, is DAGVTQSPTHLIKTRGQQVTLRCSPKSGHDTVSWYQQALGQGPQFIFQYYEEEERQRGNFPDRFSGHQFPNYSSELNVNALLLGDSALYLCASSLAGGRTDTQYFGPGTRLTVL.

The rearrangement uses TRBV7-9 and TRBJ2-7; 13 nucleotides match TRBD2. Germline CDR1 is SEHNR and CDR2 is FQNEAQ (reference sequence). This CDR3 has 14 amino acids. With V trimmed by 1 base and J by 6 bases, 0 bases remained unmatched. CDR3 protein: CASSLGLAGGEQYF. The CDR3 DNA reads TGTGCCAGCAGCTTAGGACTAGCGGGAGGCGAGCAGTACTTC. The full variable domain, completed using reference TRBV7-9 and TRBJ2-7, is DTGVSQNPRHKITKRGQNVTFRCDPISEHNRLYWYRQTLGQGPEFLTYFQNEAQLEKSRLLSDRFSAERPKGSFSTLEIQRTEQGDSAMYLCASSLGLAGGEQYFGPGTRLTVT.

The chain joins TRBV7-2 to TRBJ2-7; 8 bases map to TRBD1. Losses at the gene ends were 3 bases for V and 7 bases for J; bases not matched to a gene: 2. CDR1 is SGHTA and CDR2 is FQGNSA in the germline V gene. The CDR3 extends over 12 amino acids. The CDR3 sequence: CASSFRDREQYF. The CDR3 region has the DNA TGTGCCAGCAGCTTCCGGGACAGGGAGCAGTACTTC.

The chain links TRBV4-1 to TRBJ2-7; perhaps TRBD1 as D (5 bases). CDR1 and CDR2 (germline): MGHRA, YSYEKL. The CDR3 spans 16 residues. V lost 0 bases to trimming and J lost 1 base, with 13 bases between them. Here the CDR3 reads CASSQEHRGPSYEQYF. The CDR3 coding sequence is TGCGCCAGCAGCCAAGAGCATAGGGGTCCATCCTACGAGCAGTACTTC.

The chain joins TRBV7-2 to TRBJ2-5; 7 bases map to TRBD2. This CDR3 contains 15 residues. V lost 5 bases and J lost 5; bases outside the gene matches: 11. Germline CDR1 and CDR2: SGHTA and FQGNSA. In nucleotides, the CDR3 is TGTGCCAGCAGCCTTCAGCGGGGAGGGTGGGAGACCCAGTACTTC. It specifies CASSLQRGGWETQYF.

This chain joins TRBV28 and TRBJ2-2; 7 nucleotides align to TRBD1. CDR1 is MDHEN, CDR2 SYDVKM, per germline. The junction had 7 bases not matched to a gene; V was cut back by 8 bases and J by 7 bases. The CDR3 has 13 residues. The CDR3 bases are TGTGCCAGCGGAGACAGGGTTGGCGGGGAGCTGTTTTTT. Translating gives CASGDRVGGELFF.